This is a list of T cell receptor beta chains from one sample in a study of blood T cells in healthy people across ages. TCRdb re-derived calls from the 5' RACE reads in MiXCR, one entry per CDR3 protein. The data contain about 830,000 distinct CDR3 sequences, 60% to 80% of them singletons. The sequenced sample was blood. These receptors all come from a man younger than 40 in good health. Both conserved end residues are part of each CDR3. A D gene is named only where the DNA matches it firmly. Some rows mark clone size as missing; the rest say once, few, many or name a class of expanded clone.

abundance	v_gene	j_gene	d_gene	CDR3aa	CDR3nt
many	TRBV4-2	TRBJ2-7	TRBD2	CASSQEAGGSGGTYF	TGTGCCAGCAGCCAAGAAGCGGGGGGGTCAGGGGGCACGTACTTC
NA	TRBV6-6	TRBJ1-6	TRBD1	CASTGTGGSPLHF	TGTGCCAGCACCGGGACAGGCGGATCACCCCTCCACTTT
NA	TRBV6-2/TRBV6-3	TRBJ1-3	NA	CASIAGHGNTIYF	TGTGCCAGCATCGCGGGACATGGAAACACCATATATTTT
few	TRBV5-1	TRBJ2-5	NA	CASSLGAQPGQETQYF	TGCGCCAGCAGCTTGGGGGCACAACCCGGCCAAGAGACCCAGTACTTC
NA	TRBV28	TRBJ2-3	NA	CASSPMGGGIATDTQYF	TGTGCCAGCAGCCCGATGGGAGGGGGTATTGCCACAGATACGCAGTATTTT
NA	TRBV14	TRBJ2-1	TRBD2	CASSPPGTSGGWYEQFF	TGTGCCAGCAGCCCTCCCGGGACTAGCGGGGGCTGGTATGAGCAGTTCTTC
NA	TRBV7-2	TRBJ1-1	TRBD1	CASSQWDSSMNTEAFF	TGTGCCAGCAGCCAATGGGACAGTTCTATGAACACTGAAGCTTTCTTT
few	TRBV9	TRBJ1-6	TRBD1	CASSAVPGQGSSPLHF	TGTGCCAGCAGCGCGGTTCCGGGACAGGGGAGTTCACCCCTCCACTTT
NA	TRBV2	TRBJ1-1	TRBD1	CASSSLGQLNTEAFF	TGTGCCAGCAGTTCCCTGGGACAGCTGAACACTGAAGCTTTCTTT
NA	TRBV7-9	TRBJ1-4	NA	CASSLAREKLFF	TGTGCCAGCAGCTTAGCTCGTGAAAAACTGTTTTTT
NA	TRBV3-1	TRBJ1-2	TRBD1	CASSQYTGAHYGYTF	TGTGCCAGCAGCCAATATACAGGGGCCCACTATGGCTACACCTTC
NA	TRBV7-2	TRBJ1-5	NA	CASSLGNGAMNQPQHF	TGTGCCAGCAGCTTAGGCAATGGGGCAATGAATCAGCCCCAGCATTTT
NA	TRBV5-1	TRBJ2-3	NA	CASSPDGFYTDTQYF	TGCGCCAGCAGCCCGGACGGCTTCTACACAGATACGCAGTATTTT
NA	TRBV6-5	TRBJ1-6	NA	CASSYSRNSPLHF	TGTGCCAGCAGTTACTCGCGGAATTCACCCCTCCACTTT